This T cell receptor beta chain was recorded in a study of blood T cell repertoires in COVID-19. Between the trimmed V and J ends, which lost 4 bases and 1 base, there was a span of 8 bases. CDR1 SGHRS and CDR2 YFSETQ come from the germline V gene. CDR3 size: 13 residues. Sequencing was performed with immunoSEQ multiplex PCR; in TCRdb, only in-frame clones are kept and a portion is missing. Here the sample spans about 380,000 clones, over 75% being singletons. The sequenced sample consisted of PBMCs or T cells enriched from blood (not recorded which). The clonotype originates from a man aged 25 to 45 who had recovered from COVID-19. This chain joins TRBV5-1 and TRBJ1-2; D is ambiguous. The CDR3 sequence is CASSPQDNYGYTF. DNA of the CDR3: TGCGCCAGCAGCCCCCAGGATAACTATGGCTACACCTTC.